Following are 31 T cell receptor beta chains from one sample sequenced in a study of CD8+ T cells in alopecia areata. Following extraction, RNA underwent reverse transcription to cDNA, which served as the sequencing template. The method was immunoSEQ multiplex PCR; TCRdb's version includes in-frame clones alone and lacks a portion of them. The sample yields about 180,000 clones, roughly 63% seen once. The sample in question was CD4+ T cells sorted from blood, obtained at week 0. The source is a human donor with alopecia areata.

The chain carries TRBV7-9 and TRBJ2-7; either TRBD1 or TRBD2 may supply D (5 bases each). Looked up from germline, CDR1 is SEHNR and CDR2 is FQNEAQ (reference sequence). Between the trimmed V and J ends, which lost 5 bases and 3 bases, there was a span of 26 bases. CDR3 length: 18 amino acids. CDR3 amino acids: CASSPGPDSGLRLYEQYF. DNA for the CDR3: TGTGCCAGCAGCCCCGGACCCGACAGCGGTTTGCGCCTCTACGAGCAGTACTTC.

The chain employs TRBV5-1 and TRBJ2-1; no firm D call. Trimming stripped 3 bases from V and 5 bases from J, with 6 bases between. Germline V lookup: CDR1 SGHRS, CDR2 YFSETQ. The CDR3 loop spans 12 amino acids. CDR3 DNA sequence: TGCGCCAGCAGCTCGGACCACAATGAGCAGTTCTTC. Residues: CASSSDHNEQFF.

The J gene is TRBJ2-1, the V gene TRBV29-1; weak D call: TRBD2 (6 bases). Germline V gene data show CDR1 as SQVTM and CDR2 as ANQGSEA. Trimming removed 6 bases from V and 0 bases from J, with 15 bases in between. The CDR3 is made up of 15 amino acids. Here the CDR3 reads CSVGGRLSSYNEQFF. The CDR3 nucleotides are TGCAGCGTGGGAGGACGGCTCAGCTCCTACAATGAGCAGTTCTTC.

The J gene is TRBJ1-2, the V gene TRBV6-5; no definite D call. The CDR3 spans 14 residues. Trimming removed 6 bases from V and 5 bases from J, with 16 bases in between. Germline V gives CDR1 MNHEY, CDR2 SVGAGI. The chain's CDR3 is CASRGPPSVYGYTF. The CDR3 DNA sequence: TGTGCCAGCAGAGGGCCTCCCAGTGTTTATGGCTACACCTTC.

V is TRBV4-3 and J is TRBJ1-1, with D maybe TRBD1 (6 bases). CDR3 size: 15 residues. V was trimmed by 0 bases and J by 7 bases, leaving 15 bases between them. CDR1 is LGHNA and CDR2 is YSLEER in the germline V gene. The CDR3 reads CASSQDRGAEREAFF. In nucleotides, the CDR3 is TGCGCCAGCAGCCAAGATCGGGGGGCGGAACGTGAAGCTTTCTTT.

The rearrangement links TRBV15 to TRBJ1-4; 8 positions agree with TRBD1. Per germline, CDR1 LNHNV and CDR2 YYDKDF (reference sequence). The junction had 6 bases not matched to a gene; V was cut back by 5 bases and J by 7 bases. The CDR3 totals 14 residues. The CDR3 loop reads CATSPDREVEKLFF. In DNA, the CDR3 is TGTGCCACCAGCCCGGACAGGGAGGTTGAAAAACTGTTTTTT.

The chain is built from TRBV7-2 and TRBJ1-2; TRBD1 might be the D (6 bases). The V gene lost 3 bases and the J gene lost 6 bases, with 14 bases spanning the gap. The CDR3 length is 14 residues. Germline-derived CDR1 and CDR2 are SGHTA and FQGNSA. CDR3 sequence (DNA): TGTGCCAGCAGCTTGGTCAGGGGCGGTGATGGCTACACCTTC. This translates into CASSLVRGGDGYTF. Full variable domain (missing parts from reference TRBV7-2 and TRBJ1-2): GAGVSQSPSNKVTEKGKDVELRCDPISGHTALYWYRQSLGQGLEFLIYFQGNSAPDKSGLPSDRFSAERTGGSVSTLTIQRTQQEDSAVYLCASSLVRGGDGYTFGSGTRLTVV.

This chain joins TRBV29-1 and TRBJ1-2; no clear D. CDR3 size: 13 residues. Germline-derived CDR1 and CDR2 are SQVTM and ANQGSEA. Trimming removed 3 bases at V and 1 base at J, with 9 bases between. CDR3 nucleotides: TGCAGCGTTGATGGGGTGGATAACTATGGCTACACCTTC. Translating gives CSVDGVDNYGYTF. The variable domain in full, with the rest retrieved from reference TRBV29-1 and TRBJ1-2, is SAVISQKPSRDICQRGTSLTIQCQVDSQVTMMFWYRQQPGQSLTLIATANQGSEATYESGFVIDKFPISRPNLTFSTLTVSNMSPEDSSIYLCSVDGVDNYGYTFGSGTRLTVV.

This clone was picked up one time. The V gene is TRBV27, the J gene TRBJ2-6; D unresolved. V was clipped by 8 bases and J by 2 bases, with 22 bases between them. The CDR3 totals 18 residues. In germline, CDR1 is MNHEY, CDR2 SMNVEV (reference sequence). This chain's CDR3 is CASRSQRIVGAGANVLTF. The CDR3 nucleotides read TGTGCCAGCCGGAGCCAACGGATTGTCGGTGCTGGGGCCAACGTCCTGACTTTC.

V and J are TRBV30 and TRBJ2-6; TRBD1 aligns across 7 bases. V dropped 8 bases and J dropped 0; count of bases not matched to a gene: 1. The germline V gene encodes CDR1 GTSNPN and CDR2 SVGIG (reference sequence). The CDR3 sequence is 13 residues long. CDR3 DNA: TGTGCCCGGGACAGCTCTGGGGCCAACGTCCTGACTTTC. Translating it yields CARDSSGANVLTF.

In its sample, this clone was seen a few times. V gene TRBV7-6 combines with J gene TRBJ1-1, with 9 bases aligning to TRBD1. CDR1 is SGHVS and CDR2 is FNYEAQ in the germline V gene. This CDR3 spans 14 amino acids. V gave up 8 bases and J gave up 6 bases; unmatched junction bases: 10. The CDR3 loop is CASSLGQGGAEAFF. The CDR3 nucleotides are TGTGCCAGCTCCCTGGGACAGGGCGGGGCTGAAGCTTTCTTT.

This clone was picked up a small number of times. The genes are TRBV7-2 and TRBJ2-1; 7 nucleotides agree with TRBD2. CDR3 size: 14 residues. Losses at the gene ends were 2 bases for V and 5 bases for J; bases not matched to a gene: 3. Per the germline V gene, CDR1 is SGHTA and CDR2 is FQGNSA. The CDR3 sequence is CASSLREGHNEQFF. The CDR3 coding sequence is TGTGCCAGCAGCTTAAGGGAGGGTCACAATGAGCAGTTCTTC.

This clone has only a few counts. This chain connects TRBV30 to TRBJ2-7; unclear D gene. V lost 6 bases and J lost 11, with 8 bases in between. Germline CDR1 GTSNPN, CDR2 SVGIG (reference sequence). CDR3 size: 8 residues. The CDR3 coding sequence is TGTGCCTGTTCAGAGAAGTACTTC. Protein: CACSEKYF.

This clone has a handful of counts. This chain uses TRBV29-1 with TRBJ2-5, with D hard to call. The germline gives CDR1 SQVTM, CDR2 ANQGSEA. The CDR3 is 12 amino acids. V lost 1 base and J lost 7, with 10 bases in between. CDR3: CSVEVDPGTQYF. The DNA of the CDR3 is TGCAGCGTTGAAGTTGATCCAGGGACCCAGTACTTC.

The rearrangement links TRBV29-1 to TRBJ2-5, with D maybe TRBD2 (6 bases). Germline CDR1 and CDR2: SQVTM and ANQGSEA. The V and J ends lost 7 bases and 6 bases respectively, with 15 bases between them. The CDR3 loop spans 12 amino acids. CDR3 bases: TGCAGCGCCGACGGGGGTGGGAAGACCCAGTACTTC. This translates into CSADGGGKTQYF.

J is TRBJ2-1 and V is TRBV7-9; 7 bases are a match to TRBD1. The V segment lost 5 bases and the J segment 7 bases; nucleotides outside the gene matches: 11. The CDR3 sequence is 15 residues long. Germline CDR1 reads SEHNR; CDR2 reads FQNEAQ (reference sequence). CDR3: CASSQTGIVRNEQFF. As DNA, the CDR3 is TGTGCCAGCAGCCAGACAGGGATAGTTAGGAATGAGCAGTTCTTC.

The CDR3 sequence: CASSELGRGDYNEQFF. As DNA, the CDR3 is TGTGCCAGCAGTGAATTGGGGCGGGGGGATTACAATGAGCAGTTCTTC. The chain combines TRBV25-1 with TRBJ2-1; TRBD2 aligns across 8 bases. Germline trimming cut 1 base from V and 4 bases from J; bases unmatched to any gene: 6. The V gene's germline CDR1 is MGHDK and CDR2 SYGVNS. The CDR3 is 16 residues long.

A few counts support this clone. CDR3 DNA: TGTGCCTGGAGTGTTGCGACTAGCGGGGCTCAAGAGACCCAGTACTTC. Amino acid sequence: CAWSVATSGAQETQYF. The J gene is TRBJ2-5, the V gene TRBV30; 11 bases agree with TRBD2. The trim removed 0 bases at V and 2 bases at J, leaving 5 bases unmatched. The CDR3 has 16 residues. CDR1 and CDR2 (germline): GTSNPN, SVGIG (reference sequence). Full variable domain (outside the CDR3, taken from reference TRBV30 and TRBJ2-5): SQTIHQWPATLVQPVGSPLSLECTVEGTSNPNLYWYRQAAGRGLQLLFYSVGIGQISSEVPQNLSASRPQDRQFILSSKKLLLSDSGFYLCAWSVATSGAQETQYFGPGTRLLVL.

The rearrangement links TRBV10-3 to TRBJ2-1; D might be TRBD2 (6 bases). The CDR3 is made up of 14 amino acids. V gave up 4 bases and J gave up 5 bases, with 12 bases separating them. The V gene's germline CDR1 is ENHRY and CDR2 SYGVKD. The CDR3 sequence is CAISGRDSNNEQFF. CDR3 DNA sequence: TGTGCCATCAGTGGAAGGGACTCGAACAATGAGCAGTTCTTC.

This clone was detected only once. Other DNA sequences within the sample encode an identical CDR3. V gene TRBV30 combines with J gene TRBJ2-6; D remains ambiguous. Between the trimmed V and J ends, which lost 0 bases and 2 bases, there was a span of 2 bases. The V gene's germline CDR1 is GTSNPN and CDR2 SVGIG (reference sequence). The CDR3 is 13 residues long. CDR3 sequence reads: CAWSVPGANVLTF. In nucleotides, the CDR3 is TGTGCCTGGAGTGTTCCTGGGGCCAACGTCCTGACTTTC.

V gene TRBV4-3 combines with J gene TRBJ2-5; D uncertain. V gave up 1 base and J gave up 4 bases, with 7 bases separating them. Germline assignment: CDR1 LGHNA and CDR2 YSLEER. The CDR3 totals 13 residues. The CDR3 nucleotides are TGCGCCAGCAGCCAAGGACTCGGAGAGACCCAGTACTTC. Translating it yields CASSQGLGETQYF.

The chain links TRBV4-3 to TRBJ2-3, with TRBD2 matching over 8 bases. After removal of 1 base from V and 4 bases from J, the junction contained 4 bases not matched to a gene. This CDR3 has 15 amino acids. From germline, CDR1 is LGHNA and CDR2 YSLEER. The CDR3 DNA reads TGCGCCAGCAGCCAAGCGGGGGGGCGCGCAGATACGCAGTATTTT. It translates to CASSQAGGRADTQYF.

The chain links TRBV6-5 to TRBJ2-7; TRBD1 matches at 10 bases. V was pared by 6 bases and J by 3 bases, with 8 bases of the junction left unmatched. Germline V gene data show CDR1 as MNHEY and CDR2 as SVGAGI. There are 15 residues in the CDR3. CDR3 residues: CASSRRRTGGYEQYF. For the CDR3, the DNA is TGTGCCAGCAGCCGCCGAAGGACAGGGGGCTACGAGCAGTACTTC.

The genes are TRBV6-5 and TRBJ2-7; the match to TRBD1 covers 10 bases. This CDR3 is built from 15 residues. CDR1 MNHEY and CDR2 SVGAGI come from the germline V gene. Trimming cost V 5 bases and J 7 bases; bases outside gene matches: 11. The chain's CDR3 is CASSTRDRGRGEQYF. CDR3 sequence (DNA): TGTGCCAGCAGTACCCGCGACAGGGGGCGAGGGGAGCAGTACTTC.

CDR3 residues: CASRGFANEKLFF. The CDR3 DNA follows: TGTGCCAGCAGGGGGTTTGCTAATGAAAAACTGTTTTTT. This chain links TRBV25-1 with TRBJ1-4; D is uncertain. The ends were cut back, 6 bases at V and 3 bases at J, with 8 bases in the middle. CDR3 length: 13 residues. Germline V CDR1 and CDR2: MGHDK, SYGVNS.

The V gene is TRBV20-1, the J gene TRBJ2-1; possible D gene TRBD2, 6 bases. CDR1 is DFQATT, CDR2 SNEGSKA, per germline (reference sequence). The V gene lost 6 bases and the J gene lost 6 bases, with 9 bases spanning the gap. The CDR3 length is 11 residues. Here the CDR3 reads CSAAGPNEQFF. DNA for the CDR3: TGCAGTGCCGCGGGGCCCAATGAGCAGTTCTTC.

The chain carries TRBV30 and TRBJ1-5; TRBD1 might be the D (5 bases). Trimming removed 1 base from V and 4 bases from J, with 14 bases in between. The CDR3 contains 15 residues. Germline assignment: CDR1 GTSNPN and CDR2 SVGIG (reference sequence). CDR3 coding DNA: TGTGCCTGGAGTGCCGGGGCGCAGGGAAATCAGCCCCAGCATTTT. This translates into CAWSAGAQGNQPQHF.

This clone came up a few times. The CDR3 is CAWSLVLDTEAFF. The CDR3 DNA is TGTGCCTGGAGTCTGGTCCTCGACACTGAAGCTTTCTTT. V gene TRBV30 combines with J gene TRBJ1-1; D is unresolved. CDR3 length equals 13 residues. The V and J ends lost 2 bases and 3 bases respectively, with 10 bases between them. The V gene's germline CDR1 is GTSNPN and CDR2 SVGIG (reference sequence).

The chain recombines TRBV29-1 with TRBJ1-1; D may be TRBD1 (5 bases). Germline V gives CDR1 SQVTM, CDR2 ANQGSEA. The CDR3 is 14 amino acids. The V and J ends lost 5 bases and 1 base respectively, with 14 bases between them. This CDR3 is CSVPGTAWNTEAFF. The CDR3, as DNA: TGCAGCGTTCCCGGGACCGCGTGGAACACTGAAGCTTTCTTT.

In its sample, this clone was seen a few times. The V and J genes are TRBV30 and TRBJ2-1; D uncertain. CDR1 and CDR2 (germline): GTSNPN, SVGIG (reference sequence). V was trimmed by 0 bases and J by 1 base, leaving 7 bases between them. The CDR3 contains 14 residues. CDR3 DNA sequence: TGTGCCTGGAGTGTCAAGTTTTCCTACAATGAGCAGTTCTTC. It is translated as CAWSVKFSYNEQFF.

This rearrangement joins TRBV30 to TRBJ2-2; no firm D call. Germline loops: CDR1 GTSNPN, CDR2 SVGIG (reference sequence). Trimming pared 1 base from V and 0 bases from J, leaving 9 bases between. The CDR3 has 15 residues. The CDR3: CAWSGQAANTGELFF. CDR3 in DNA: TGTGCCTGGAGTGGGCAGGCCGCGAACACCGGGGAGCTGTTTTTT.